The rows below give T cell receptor beta chains drawn from one sample of a study of shared clonotypes between healthy human individuals. Data came from immunoSEQ multiplex PCR; TCRdb stores just in-frame clones and leaves some out. The data contain about 2.4 million clones, approximately 93% of them singletons. The sample consisted of naive CD4+ T cells from PBMCs. These receptors originate from a man between 18 and 35 years old in good health. Some clones in this sample may be carry-over from other donors' samples. Both conserved end residues are part of each CDR3. The order of the fields is clone size, D gene, J gene, V gene, CDR3 DNA, CDR3 protein. D genes are given only for firm matches. Clone size is given for some rows only: seen once, a few or many times, or a class if the clone is expanded.

>.|.|TRBJ2-7|TRBV30
TGTGCCCGATCAGGGAGGCAACCCTATGGGGAGCAGTACTTC
CARSGRQPYGEQYF
>.|TRBD1|TRBJ1-1|TRBV5-1
TGCGCCAGCAGGCCGACAGGGGGAGGTACTGAAGCTTTCTTT
CASRPTGGGTEAFF
>.|.|TRBJ1-4|TRBV18
TGTGCCAGCTCACCCGACAGACTGTCAGGTGAAAAACTGTTTTTT
CASSPDRLSGEKLFF
>.|TRBD1|TRBJ1-2|TRBV5-1
TGCGCCAGCAGCAGGGGGCAGGGTAGCGGCTACACCTTC
CASSRGQGSGYTF
>.|TRBD1|TRBJ2-7|TRBV6-6
TGTGCCAGCACCTACTCGGGACAGGGAGGCCACGAGCAGTACTTC
CASTYSGQGGHEQYF
>.|TRBD2|TRBJ2-2|TRBV10-3
TGTGCCTCCGGGACTAGCGGGAGGGAGAACACCGGGGAGCTGTTTTTT
CASGTSGRENTGELFF
>.|.|TRBJ2-5|TRBV28
TGTGCCAGCACCCCCGCCAGTCTTTTTGAGACCCAGTACTTC
CASTPASLFETQYF
>.|.|TRBJ1-5|TRBV18
TGTGCCAGCTCACCAGACAGCCGCAATCAGCCCCAGCATTTT
CASSPDSRNQPQHF
>.|.|TRBJ1-1|TRBV28
TGTGCCAGCAGTCGGCCGTTAACAGGGTACACTGAAGCTTTCTTT
CASSRPLTGYTEAFF
>.|.|TRBJ2-2|TRBV11-3
TGTGCCAGCAGCTTAGGGGGAGGAGGGATTACCGGGGAGCTGTTTTTT
CASSLGGGGITGELFF
>.|TRBD2|TRBJ2-5|TRBV7-8
TGTGCCAGCAGCTCACTGGGGGAGGGACAAGAGACCCAGTACTTC
CASSSLGEGQETQYF
>once|TRBD1|TRBJ2-1|TRBV19
TGTGCCAGTACCTCGGGACAGGGTAGGAATGAGCAGTTCTTC
CASTSGQGRNEQFF
>.|TRBD1|TRBJ2-5|TRBV28
TGTGCCAGCAGTTGGGACAGGGGACGGGAGACCCAGTACTTC
CASSWDRGRETQYF
>.|TRBD1|TRBJ1-1|TRBV5-1
TGCGCCAGCAGCCCCGGACAGGGAGAAGCTTTCTTT
CASSPGQGEAFF
>.|.|TRBJ1-1|TRBV10-3
TGTGCCATCAGTGAGGACGCGTACACTGAAGCTTTCTTT
CAISEDAYTEAFF
>.|TRBD1|TRBJ2-7|TRBV6-1
TGTGCCAGCACCGTGAGGGACAGCTACGAGCAGTACTTC
CASTVRDSYEQYF
>.|.|TRBJ1-1|TRBV11-2
TGTGCCAGCAGCTTAGGGCAGGGTCGATTTACTGAAGCTTTCTTT
CASSLGQGRFTEAFF
>.|.|TRBJ2-7|TRBV6-5
TGTGCCAGCAGTTACTTACCAACAGGGAGCGAGCAGTACTTC
CASSYLPTGSEQYF
>.|TRBD1|TRBJ2-7|TRBV27
TGTGCCAGCAGTTCAAGGGGGCGAGGCGTCTACGAGCAGTACTTC
CASSSRGRGVYEQYF
>.|.|TRBJ1-5|TRBV19
TGTGCCAGTAGATACAGGGCGGCTGGTCAGCCCCAGCATTTT
CASRYRAAGQPQHF
>once|TRBD2|TRBJ2-1|TRBV19
TGTGCCAGTAAGGGGAGGGGCGGCTGGAACAATGAGCAGTTCTTC
CASKGRGGWNNEQFF
>.|.|TRBJ1-2|TRBV28
TGTGCCAGCAGTCGGACAGAACTCTATGGCTACACCTTC
CASSRTELYGYTF
>.|.|TRBJ2-7|TRBV5-1
TGCGCCAGCAGCTTGGGGTACGGGGGCTCCTACGAGCAGTACTTC
CASSLGYGGSYEQYF
>.|TRBD1|TRBJ1-4|TRBV6-5
TGTGCCAGCAGACAAACAGGGGCTCCTGAAAAACTGTTTTTT
CASRQTGAPEKLFF
>once|.|TRBJ1-1|TRBV7-2
TGTGCCAGCAGCTCCCCACTCCGGGGGGAAGCTTTCTTT
CASSSPLRGEAFF
>.|.|TRBJ2-1|TRBV11-3
TGTGCCAGCAGCTTAGGACATGAGCAGTTCTTC
CASSLGHEQFF
>.|TRBD1|TRBJ2-5|TRBV29-1
TGCAGCCTCAGGGGGACAGGGGACGGGACCCAGTACTTC
CSLRGTGDGTQYF
>.|TRBD1|TRBJ1-4|TRBV28
TGTGCCAGCAGCCCGAACAGGGGCGGGAACGAAAAACTGTTTTTT
CASSPNRGGNEKLFF
>.|.|TRBJ2-1|TRBV5-4
TGTGCCAGCAGCTTGAGGCGGGGTGAGAATGAGCAGTTCTTC
CASSLRRGENEQFF
>once|TRBD1|TRBJ1-1|TRBV19
TGTGCCAGTAGAGACAGGGCTTTGAACACTGAAGCTTTCTTT
CASRDRALNTEAFF
>once|.|TRBJ2-4|TRBV5-1
TGCGCCAGCAGCCCAGACGGGGTACTAGCCAAAAACATTCAGTACTTC
CASSPDGVLAKNIQYF
>.|.|TRBJ1-4|TRBV30
TGTGCCTGGATCGGTAGGAGAGGTGAAAAACTGTTTTTT
CAWIGRRGEKLFF
>once|.|TRBJ2-1|TRBV5-1
TGCGCCAGCAGCTTAGAGGGCGATAGCTACAATGAGCAGTTCTTC
CASSLEGDSYNEQFF
>.|TRBD1|TRBJ2-7|TRBV28
TGTGCCAGCAGTTTAAGTGGACAGGAGATCTACGAGCAGTACTTC
CASSLSGQEIYEQYF
>.|TRBD2|TRBJ2-3|TRBV28
TGTGCCAGCAGCGCTAGACTAGCGGGAGAGACAGATACGCAGTATTTT
CASSARLAGETDTQYF
>.|.|TRBJ2-3|TRBV6-5
TGTGCCAGCAAGCGATCAGATACGCAGTATTTT
CASKRSDTQYF
>once|.|TRBJ1-2|TRBV4-3
TGCGCCAGCAGCCAAGATCTCGTGGGGGCCTATGGCTACACCTTC
CASSQDLVGAYGYTF
>.|TRBD1|TRBJ2-2|TRBV5-1
TGCGCCAGCAGCTCCAACAGGGGTTACACCGGGGAGCTGTTTTTT
CASSSNRGYTGELFF
>.|.|TRBJ1-6|TRBV11-2
TGTGCCAGCAGCCCACCGGGTGGGGGGTCGGAGGCCCTCCACTTT
CASSPPGGGSEALHF
>.|.|TRBJ2-7|TRBV15
TGTGCCACCAGCAGCCTAGGGCACTACGAGCAGTACTTC
CATSSLGHYEQYF
>.|TRBD1|TRBJ1-5|TRBV2
TGTGCCAGCAGTAAACAACAGGGGGAGGTTCAGCCCCAGCATTTT
CASSKQQGEVQPQHF